This T cell receptor (beta chain) was found in a study of blood T cell repertoires in COVID-19. Across the study: PBMCs, B-cell-depleted T cells, or T cells provided the cDNA or gDNA that made up the material.

The CDR3 is 14 amino acids. Germline V lookup: CDR1 MNHEY, CDR2 SMNVEV (reference sequence). Trimming cost V 3 bases and J 6 bases; bases outside gene matches: 5. Only in-frame clones appear in the TCRdb table, and some are missing; sequencing was by immunoSEQ multiplex PCR. This sample carries 58,000 or so clones, more than 60% of them seen once, and the ten largest clones take around 5%. This sequence was found in a human donor in a cohort sampled during active COVID-19. This chain links TRBV27 with TRBJ2-7, with 10 bases that match TRBD2. The sample consisted of peripheral blood. The CDR3 bases are TGTGCCAGCAGTTTGAGCGGGGGGGTTGCCGAGCAGTACTTC. Encoded protein: CASSLSGGVAEQYF.